Listed below are T cell receptor beta chains from one sample, sequenced in a study of T cell responses to AZD1222 COVID-19 vaccine. Produced via immunoSEQ multiplex PCR; TCRdb's table is partial and in-frame only. In the table there are approximately 170,000 clones, roughly 88% of which are singletons. Sample: peripheral blood, taken 28 days after the second AZD1222 dose. The receptors were gathered from an adult who received the AZD1222 COVID-19 vaccine. Both conserved end residues are part of each CDR3. D genes are given only for firm matches. The listing skips clone size in some rows; elsewhere it reads once, few, many or a size class.

j_call v_call d_call clone_size cdr3_aa cdr3_nt
TRBJ2-1 TRBV5-1 - - CASSPFGKTGDEQFF TGCGCCAGCAGCCCCTTCGGCAAGACAGGCGATGAGCAGTTCTTC
TRBJ1-1 TRBV30 TRBD1 few CAWSQTGGTEAFF TGTGCCTGGAGTCAGACAGGGGGCACTGAAGCTTTCTTT
TRBJ2-3 TRBV5-4 TRBD2 - CASSKTLGGADTQYF TGTGCCAGCAGCAAGACCCTCGGGGGGGCAGATACGCAGTATTTT
TRBJ1-3 TRBV13 - - CASSLPGTGNTIYF TGTGCCAGCAGCCTCCCGGGGACTGGAAACACCATATATTTT
TRBJ1-4 TRBV6-5 - - CASSPTGHRGKLFF TGTGCCAGCAGCCCCACAGGGCATAGAGGAAAACTGTTTTTT
TRBJ1-1 TRBV5-1 - - CASRSGNLNTEAFF TGCGCCAGCAGGTCCGGAAATCTGAACACTGAAGCTTTCTTT
TRBJ1-5 TRBV6-5 - - CASRAARGGNQPQHF TGTGCCAGCAGAGCCGCCCGTGGAGGAAATCAGCCCCAGCATTTT
TRBJ2-1 TRBV9 TRBD2 - CASSVASGGPNEQFF TGTGCCAGCAGCGTAGCTAGCGGGGGGCCCAATGAGCAGTTCTTC
TRBJ1-5 TRBV7-6 TRBD1 once CASSLCGTGDQPQHF TGTGCCAGCAGCTTGTGTGGGACAGGGGATCAGCCCCAGCATTTT
TRBJ1-1 TRBV6-5 TRBD1 - CASSYVPDRGTEAFF TGTGCCAGCAGTTACGTACCAGACAGGGGCACTGAAGCTTTCTTT
TRBJ1-2 TRBV12-5 - - CASGLGGNYGYTF TGTGCTAGTGGTTTGGGGGGTAACTATGGCTACACCTTC
TRBJ2-5 TRBV5-4 TRBD2 - CASSAGGAYQETQYF TGTGCCAGCAGCGCCGGGGGGGCGTACCAAGAGACCCAGTACTTC
TRBJ2-6 TRBV30 - - CAARNQGANVLTF TGTGCCGCCAGAAACCAGGGGGCCAACGTCCTGACTTTC
TRBJ2-5 TRBV5-1 TRBD1 - CASSLAGQPQETQYF TGCGCCAGCAGCTTGGCGGGACAGCCGCAAGAGACCCAGTACTTC
TRBJ2-1 TRBV6-5 - - CASSYGGAAEHEQFF TGTGCCAGCAGTTACGGGGGGGCCGCTGAGCATGAGCAGTTCTTC
TRBJ2-7 TRBV27 TRBD1 - CASSLSGQDGQYF TGTGCCAGCAGTTTATCAGGACAGGATGGGCAGTACTTC
TRBJ2-1 TRBV19 TRBD2 - CASKGTSGGAGEQFF TGTGCCAGTAAAGGGACTAGCGGGGGGGCCGGGGAGCAGTTCTTC
TRBJ2-7 TRBV2 - - CASSRSESSEQYF TGTGCCAGCAGTAGGAGCGAGTCCTCCGAGCAGTACTTC
TRBJ2-7 TRBV29-1 TRBD2 - CSGPTRVAGKSYEQYF TGCAGCGGTCCGACTCGGGTAGCGGGTAAAAGCTACGAGCAGTACTTC
TRBJ2-2 TRBV30 - - CAWTGISADTGELFF TGTGCCTGGACCGGTATCAGCGCCGACACCGGGGAGCTGTTTTTT
TRBJ2-1 TRBV7-2 - - CASSGLTNNEQFF TGTGCCAGCAGTGGTTTAACGAACAATGAGCAGTTCTTC
TRBJ2-3 TRBV11-3 - - CASSQGRGPSTDTQYF TGTGCCAGCAGCCAGGGGCGGGGGCCCAGCACAGATACGCAGTATTTT
TRBJ2-5 TRBV29-1 - - CSVEDSIETQYF TGCAGCGTTGAAGACTCAATAGAGACCCAGTACTTC
TRBJ2-7 TRBV3-1/TRBV3-2 - - CASSFTAIDAYEQYF TGTGCCAGCAGCTTCACCGCAATAGACGCCTACGAGCAGTACTTC
TRBJ2-1 TRBV27 TRBD1 few CASSFEVRDSSYNEQFF TGTGCCAGCAGTTTCGAGGTCCGGGACAGCTCCTACAATGAGCAGTTCTTC
TRBJ1-4 TRBV4-1 - - CASSHYRDPDQGKKLFF TGCGCCAGCAGCCATTACCGGGACCCCGATCAGGGGAAAAAACTGTTTTTT
TRBJ2-2 TRBV6-2/TRBV6-3 - - CASSYSDSLEPGELFF TGTGCCAGCAGTTACTCCGACAGTTTGGAACCCGGGGAGCTGTTTTTT
TRBJ2-2 TRBV28 - - CASSHHRGRDGELFF TGTGCCAGCAGTCATCACAGGGGGAGGGACGGGGAGCTGTTTTTT
TRBJ1-4 TRBV29-1 - once CSVAGGEKLFF TGCAGCGTTGCAGGTGGAGAAAAACTGTTTTTT
TRBJ2-7 TRBV6-2/TRBV6-3 - few CASSHPVSSYEQYF TGTGCCAGCAGCCACCCCGTCAGCTCCTACGAGCAGTACTTC
TRBJ1-1 TRBV19 - - CASSFSGSTEAFF TGTGCCAGTAGTTTTTCAGGGAGCACTGAAGCTTTCTTT
TRBJ2-1 TRBV7-2 TRBD2 - CASSPVGGGSFEQFF TGTGCCAGCAGCCCCGTCGGGGGGGGTTCGTTTGAGCAGTTCTTC
TRBJ2-5 TRBV10-2 - - CASSEGRGYETQYF TGCGCCAGCAGTGAGGGCAGGGGTTATGAGACCCAGTACTTC
TRBJ2-1 TRBV9 - - CASSVATGFYNEQFF TGTGCCAGCAGCGTAGCCACAGGGTTCTACAATGAGCAGTTCTTC
TRBJ2-7 TRBV21-1 - - CASSKEPGSYEQYF TGTGCCAGCAGCAAAGAACCGGGCTCCTACGAGCAGTACTTC
TRBJ1-5 TRBV6-5 - - CASSPQGGQPQHF TGTGCCAGCAGTCCACAGGGAGGTCAGCCCCAGCATTTT
TRBJ1-1 TRBV9 - - CASSAYIGGNTEAFF TGTGCCAGCAGCGCCTATATTGGTGGAAACACTGAAGCTTTCTTT
TRBJ2-2 TRBV7-9 TRBD2 once CASTHPAGGPSTGELFF TGTGCCAGCACACACCCGGCGGGGGGTCCAAGCACCGGGGAGCTGTTTTTT
TRBJ2-2 TRBV7-3 - - CASSLRGGPTGELFF TGTGCCAGCAGCTTAAGGGGGGGCCCAACCGGGGAGCTGTTTTTT
TRBJ2-7 TRBV5-1 - few CASRIGAGASLSEQYF TGCGCCAGCAGGATTGGCGCGGGGGCGTCTCTGTCCGAGCAGTACTTC
TRBJ2-3 TRBV6-1 - - CASSGRPTGSDTQYF TGTGCCAGCAGTGGCCGGCCTACAGGGTCAGATACGCAGTATTTT
TRBJ2-5 TRBV3-1/TRBV3-2 - - CASSQGWGTTQETQYF TGTGCCAGCAGCCAAGGCTGGGGAACAACACAAGAGACCCAGTACTTC
TRBJ2-1 TRBV7-2 TRBD2 - CASSLTSGTYNEQFF TGTGCCAGCAGCTTGACTAGCGGTACCTACAATGAGCAGTTCTTC
TRBJ1-2 TRBV6-5 - - CASKTTGFGYTF TGTGCCAGCAAGACAACAGGGTTTGGCTACACCTTC
TRBJ2-1 TRBV2 TRBD2 - CASGRLAGPYNEQFF TGTGCCAGCGGTAGACTAGCGGGGCCCTACAATGAGCAGTTCTTC
TRBJ2-1 TRBV7-2 TRBD2 - CASSFWLAGGWNEQFF TGTGCCAGCAGCTTCTGGCTAGCGGGGGGTTGGAATGAGCAGTTCTTC
TRBJ2-1 TRBV6-5 TRBD2 - CATGTGGSYNEQFF TGTGCCACCGGAACGGGGGGATCCTACAATGAGCAGTTCTTC
TRBJ2-1 TRBV5-1 TRBD2 once CASRRTSGGYNEQFF TGCGCCAGCAGACGGACTAGCGGGGGGTACAATGAGCAGTTCTTC
TRBJ1-2 TRBV18 - - CASSPRDGGYTF TGTGCCAGCTCACCACGGGACGGGGGCTACACCTTC
TRBJ1-2 TRBV5-1 - - CASSLEQGDGYTF TGCGCCAGCAGCTTGGAACAGGGTGACGGCTACACCTTC
TRBJ2-3 TRBV5-4 - once CASSLVGGYTDTQYF TGTGCCAGCAGCTTGGTGGGGGGATACACAGATACGCAGTATTTT
TRBJ2-2 TRBV7-2 TRBD1 - CASSFTGGLNTGELFF TGTGCCAGCAGCTTCACAGGGGGACTTAACACCGGGGAGCTGTTTTTT